A single TCR beta chain is shown here with its context. The TCRbeta library was prepared with unique molecular identifiers. Each CDR3 protein gets one entry after TCRdb re-called the PCR reads with MiXCR. The sample lists over 550,000 distinct CDR3 sequences; about 11% were seen once. This entry comes from a study of T-cell reconstitution after alpha-beta-depleted transplantation in children. The V end lost 3 bases, the J end lost 3 bases, and 5 bases lay between the germline ends. Germline-derived CDR1 and CDR2 are DFQATT and SNEGSKA (reference sequence). The CDR3 consists of 12 residues. This material consisted of PBMCs from the stem cell graft donor, taken from the stem cell graft. The receptor was isolated from a human donor who donated a stem cell graft to a child with acute myeloid leukemia. The chain links TRBV20-1 to TRBJ2-2; no definite D call. The CDR3 coding sequence is TGCAGTGCTAGCCAATACACCGGGGAGCTGTTTTTT. It translates to CSASQYTGELFF.